This T cell receptor (beta chain) was documented in a study of CD8 T cells in ankylosing spondylitis. To note about this clonotype: The target antigen is unknown.

The CDR3 spans 12 residues. From germline, CDR1 is SQVTM and CDR2 ANQGSEA. Deletions cut 0 bases from V and 3 bases from J, with 5 bases between. Study-wide results and caveats: Some motif variants were previously reported in reactive arthritis synovial fluid and blood. Blood from ankylosing spondylitis patients appeared to carry a characteristic roughly 8-variant TCR beta motif.

Using quantitative 5'-RACE with molecular barcodes, the authors made TCR beta libraries. From the 5' RACE reads, TCRdb called clonotypes with MiXCR, one entry per CDR3 protein. This sample has fewer than 450,000 distinct CDR3 sequences; over 15% occur once, and the top ten carry just over 1%. Sequencing was carried out using blood, either unsorted or a sorted T cell fraction (not recorded which). This chain links TRBV29-1 with TRBJ1-2; D remains ambiguous. The receptor comes from a male donor with ankylosing spondylitis. The CDR3 nucleotides read TGCAGCGTTGAAGATCGGTACTATGGCTACACCTTC. This codes for CSVEDRYYGYTF. Filled out from reference TRBV29-1 and TRBJ1-2, the complete variable domain reads SAVISQKPSRDICQRGTSLTIQCQVDSQVTMMFWYRQQPGQSLTLIATANQGSEATYESGFVIDKFPISRPNLTFSTLTVSNMSPEDSSIYLCSVEDRYYGYTFGSGTRLTVV.